These 26 T cell receptor beta chains share one sample of origin, sequenced in a study of radiotherapy plus CTLA-4 blockade in lung cancer. Generated by immunoSEQ multiplex PCR, the TCRdb table keeps only in-frame clones and is missing some. The sample has tens of thousands of clones; around 87% are singletons. This material consisted of peripheral blood, taken from a patient treated with radiotherapy plus ipilimumab. Receptors were obtained from a human donor with non-small cell lung cancer that progressed on radiotherapy plus ipilimumab.

This clone occurred a few times. The chain employs TRBV7-2 and TRBJ1-2; TRBD1 agrees at 9 bases. CDR1 and CDR2 (germline): SGHTA, FQGNSA. This CDR3 has 16 amino acids. The junction had 10 bases not matched to a gene; V was cut back by 1 base and J by 7 bases. The CDR3 loop reads CASSLGWGTGLIGYTF. CDR3 sequence (DNA): TGTGCCAGCAGCTTAGGCTGGGGGACAGGGCTAATTGGCTACACCTTC.

The V and J genes are TRBV27 and TRBJ1-4; the match to TRBD1 covers 8 bases. The CDR3 runs to 15 residues. V shed 8 bases, J shed 5 bases, and the junction held 10 bases outside the gene matches. The germline V gene has CDR1 MNHEY and CDR2 SMNVEV (reference sequence). The CDR3 protein is CASQSLGQGNEKLFF. The CDR3 DNA is TGTGCCAGCCAAAGCCTAGGACAGGGAAATGAAAAACTGTTTTTT.

This clone appeared a single time. The chain links TRBV7-2 to TRBJ1-2; 8 nucleotides align to TRBD1. The germline gives CDR1 SGHTA, CDR2 FQGNSA. This CDR3 has 16 amino acids. V lost 0 bases and J lost 2; bases outside the gene matches: 5. The CDR3 region has the DNA TGTGCCAGCAGCTTAGCCCCAGGGGGCCTCAACTATGGCTACACCTTC. Translated, it gives CASSLAPGGLNYGYTF. The complete variable domain, with remaining parts taken from reference TRBV7-2 and TRBJ1-2, reads GAGVSQSPSNKVTEKGKDVELRCDPISGHTALYWYRQSLGQGLEFLIYFQGNSAPDKSGLPSDRFSAERTGGSVSTLTIQRTQQEDSAVYLCASSLAPGGLNYGYTFGSGTRLTVV.

The chain is built from TRBV7-2 and TRBJ2-1, with D perhaps assigned TRBD1 or TRBD2 (7 bases each). Per germline, CDR1 SGHTA and CDR2 FQGNSA. V shed 4 bases and J shed 2 bases, with 15 bases lying between them. The CDR3 runs to 16 residues. The CDR3 region is CASSSPGGVTYNEQFF. The DNA for the CDR3 is TGTGCCAGCAGCTCCCCAGGGGGGGTCACCTACAATGAGCAGTTCTTC.

The V call is TRBV5-1, the J call TRBJ1-5; 9 nucleotides line up with TRBD1. The germline gives CDR1 SGHRS, CDR2 YFSETQ. Trimming cost V 4 bases and J 7 bases; bases outside gene matches: 9. The CDR3 covers 15 residues. CDR3 residues: CASSPEGTGKQPQHF. The CDR3 nucleotides read TGCGCCAGCAGCCCGGAGGGGACAGGGAAACAGCCCCAGCATTTT.

V and J are TRBV9 and TRBJ2-5, with D perhaps assigned TRBD1 or TRBD2 (6 bases each). The CDR3 is 17 amino acids. Trimming left V 1 base short and J 0 bases short, with 16 bases between. The V gene's germline CDR1 is SGDLS and CDR2 YYNGEE. The DNA for the CDR3 is TGTGCCAGCAGCGTATCTTCTCTAGGGGGGTACCAAGAGACCCAGTACTTC. Protein product: CASSVSSLGGYQETQYF.

J is TRBJ2-3 and V is TRBV27, with D perhaps being TRBD1 or TRBD2 (5 bases each). V lost 5 bases and J lost 0, with 12 bases in between. The CDR3 has 15 amino acids. CDR1 MNHEY and CDR2 SMNVEV come from the germline V gene (reference sequence). In DNA, the CDR3 is TGTGCCAGCAGTCACAGGACGGGAAGCACAGATACGCAGTATTTT. It is translated as CASSHRTGSTDTQYF.

The gene calls are TRBV5-1 and TRBJ2-5; 9 bases match TRBD1. Germline CDR1 reads SGHRS; CDR2 reads YFSETQ. Trimming at V came to 4 bases and at J to 5 bases, leaving 12 bases not matched to a gene. The CDR3 has 16 amino acids. CDR3 in DNA: TGCGCCAGCAGCCCGGAGTGGGACAGGGTATTTGAGACCCAGTACTTC. Amino acids: CASSPEWDRVFETQYF. Drawing the rest from reference TRBV5-1 and TRBJ2-5, the complete variable domain is KAGVTQTPRYLIKTRGQQVTLSCSPISGHRSVSWYQQTPGQGLQFLFEYFSETQRNKGNFPGRFSGRQFSNSRSEMNVSTLELGDSALYLCASSPEWDRVFETQYFGPGTRLLVL.

CDR3 nucleotides: TGTGCCATCAGGGGGCGGCTAGCGGGAACCAGTCCCTACAATGAGCAGTTCTTC. The encoded protein is CAIRGRLAGTSPYNEQFF. This rearrangement joins TRBV10-3 to TRBJ2-1; 9 nucleotides match TRBD2. CDR1 and CDR2 from the germline V gene are ENHRY and SYGVKD. Trimming removed 6 bases from V and 2 bases from J; junction bases left unmatched: 14. The length of the CDR3 is 18 residues.

J is TRBJ1-4 and V is TRBV2, with no clear D. The V gene's germline CDR1 is SNHLY and CDR2 FYNNEI. This CDR3 region has 15 residues. Trimming pared 2 bases from V and 0 bases from J, leaving 7 bases between. CDR3 in amino acids: CASSEMGATNEKLFF. Here the CDR3 DNA reads TGTGCCAGCAGTGAAATGGGTGCAACTAATGAAAAACTGTTTTTT. Full variable domain (rest looked up from reference TRBV2 and TRBJ1-4): EPEVTQTPSHQVTQMGQEVILRCVPISNHLYFYWYRQILGQKVEFLVSFYNNEISEKSEIFDDQFSVERPDGSNFTLKIRSTKLEDSAMYFCASSEMGATNEKLFFGSGTQLSVL.

Points on this clone: Other DNA sequences from this sample encode an identical CDR3 as well. V usage is TRBV6-6 and J usage is TRBJ1-2; 10 bases fit TRBD1. The germline CDR1 and CDR2 sequences are MNHNY and SVGAGI (reference sequence). Germline trimming cut 3 bases from V and 4 bases from J; bases unmatched to any gene: 8. There are 16 residues in the CDR3. The CDR3 region is CASSYGVGDRGYGYTF. As DNA, the CDR3 is TGTGCCAGCAGTTATGGGGTTGGGGACAGGGGCTATGGCTACACCTTC.

V and J are TRBV9 and TRBJ1-1, with D unclear. The V and J ends lost 0 bases and 3 bases respectively, with 15 bases between them. The CDR3 runs 16 residues. Germline-derived CDR1 and CDR2 are SGDLS and YYNGEE. The CDR3 reads CASSVGGSRIDTEAFF. The CDR3 bases are TGTGCCAGCAGCGTAGGTGGGAGTCGGATTGACACTGAAGCTTTCTTT. Using reference TRBV9 and TRBJ1-1 for the parts outside the CDR3, the full variable domain is DSGVTQTPKHLITATGQRVTLRCSPRSGDLSVYWYQQSLDQGLQFLIQYYNGEERAKGNILERFSAQQFPDLHSELNLSSLELGDSALYFCASSVGGSRIDTEAFFGQGTRLTVV.

The chain uses TRBV9 and TRBJ2-5; the D gene is possibly TRBD2 (6 bases). V was trimmed by 0 bases and J by 1 base, leaving 10 bases between them. This CDR3 spans 15 amino acids. Per germline, CDR1 SGDLS and CDR2 YYNGEE. The chain's CDR3 is CASSVEGGVQETQYF. The CDR3, as DNA: TGTGCCAGCAGCGTAGAAGGAGGGGTCCAAGAGACCCAGTACTTC.

The chain has TRBV4-2 and TRBJ2-1; tentative D call: TRBD2 (5 bases). There are 18 residues in the CDR3. V shed 0 bases and J shed 8 bases, with 23 bases lying between them. Germline CDR1 reads LGHNA; CDR2 reads YNFKEQ. The CDR3 sequence is CASSQDSQGAVTGYEQFF. CDR3 nucleotide sequence: TGTGCCAGCAGCCAAGACTCCCAAGGAGCGGTAACGGGCTATGAGCAGTTCTTC.

The chain couples TRBV4-3 to TRBJ1-1; maybe TRBD1 (6 bases). The CDR3 is 16 amino acids. Per germline, CDR1 LGHNA and CDR2 YSLEER. Trimming left V 4 bases short and J 1 base short, with 16 bases between. CDR3 residues: CASSPRPGQPNTEAFF. CDR3 sequence (DNA): TGCGCCAGCAGCCCACGTCCGGGACAACCGAACACTGAAGCTTTCTTT.

J is TRBJ2-6 and V is TRBV6-1; no definite D call. The CDR3 is 16 amino acids. The germline V and J ends were trimmed by 1 base and 0 bases, with 7 bases remaining between them. Germline V CDR1 and CDR2: MNHNS, SASEGT. Here the CDR3 DNA reads TGTGCCAGCAGTGAAGGTGGGCACTCTGGGGCCAACGTCCTGACTTTC. Protein: CASSEGGHSGANVLTF.

This clone was seen only a few times. The J gene is TRBJ2-4, the V gene TRBV7-8; D is uncertain. This CDR3 contains 15 residues. The ends were cut back, 0 bases at V and 13 bases at J, with 19 bases in the middle. Germline CDR1 reads SGHVS; CDR2 reads FQNEAQ. CDR3 in amino acids: CASSLAGSQRPQQYF. CDR3 sequence (DNA): TGTGCCAGCAGCTTAGCTGGCTCACAAAGGCCGCAGCAGTACTTC.

The chain carries TRBV30 and TRBJ1-3; 7 bases map to TRBD1. Germline CDR1 GTSNPN, CDR2 SVGIG (reference sequence). V lost 3 bases, J lost 4 bases, and 6 bases stayed unmatched. This CDR3 region has 14 residues. The DNA of the CDR3 is TGTGCCTGGAGGGAGGGACAGCCGGGAAACACCATATATTTT. It specifies CAWREGQPGNTIYF.

This chain links TRBV2 with TRBJ2-3, with D possibly matching TRBD1 (5 bases). Germline CDR1 is SNHLY and CDR2 is FYNNEI. The CDR3 sequence is 15 residues long. Trimming removed 2 bases at V and 4 bases at J, with 13 bases between. The DNA of the CDR3 is TGTGCCAGCAGTGAAAGGGGCAGAATTTCAGATACGCAGTATTTT. Amino acids: CASSERGRISDTQYF.

The V call is TRBV19, the J call TRBJ1-2, with no clear D. This CDR3 is 14 amino acids long. The V and J ends lost 0 bases and 8 bases respectively, with 13 bases between them. Germline assignment: CDR1 LNHDA and CDR2 SQIVND (reference sequence). DNA of the CDR3: TGTGCCAGTAGTATAGATCCGGGATCGGGAGGCTACACCTTC. It yields the protein CASSIDPGSGGYTF.

V gene TRBV28 combines with J gene TRBJ1-1; 10 bases agree with TRBD1. V lost 6 bases, J lost 5 bases, and 9 bases stayed unmatched. CDR1 MDHEN and CDR2 SYDVKM come from the germline V gene. This CDR3 is built from 15 residues. CDR3 sequence reads: CASRADRGRSTEAFF. The DNA for the CDR3 is TGTGCCAGCAGGGCTGACAGGGGGCGCAGTACTGAAGCTTTCTTT.

The gene calls are TRBV5-6 and TRBJ2-1; D unresolved. Trimming cost V 2 bases and J 5 bases, with 14 bases left between them. The CDR3 is made up of 15 amino acids. The germline V gene has CDR1 SGHDT and CDR2 YYEEEE. Here the CDR3 reads CASSFDGRLNNEQFF. As DNA, the CDR3 is TGTGCCAGCAGCTTCGACGGAAGATTAAACAATGAGCAGTTCTTC.

The chain links TRBV28 to TRBJ1-2, with unresolved D. CDR3 size: 12 residues. The V end was cut by 3 bases, the J end by 6 bases, with 8 bases between. Per the germline V gene, CDR1 is MDHEN and CDR2 is SYDVKM. The CDR3 region is CASSFGPDGYTF. CDR3 DNA sequence: TGTGCCAGCAGTTTCGGGCCGGATGGCTACACCTTC.

The J gene is TRBJ2-7, the V gene TRBV5-1; TRBD1 matches 12 bases. With V trimmed by 2 bases and J by 3 bases, 3 bases remained unmatched. CDR1 SGHRS and CDR2 YFSETQ come from the germline V gene. The CDR3 is 15 amino acids. CDR3 loop: CASSLGTGGFYEQYF. The CDR3 nucleotides are TGCGCCAGCAGCTTAGGGACAGGGGGCTTCTACGAGCAGTACTTC.

V and J are TRBV20-1 and TRBJ1-2; D is unclear. The CDR3 sequence is 11 residues long. CDR1 and CDR2 (germline): DFQATT, SNEGSKA (reference sequence). V was clipped by 8 bases and J by 8 bases, with 15 bases between them. CDR3 bases: TGCAGTCTGACGGCGGGCTCCGGCTACACCTTC. It is translated as CSLTAGSGYTF.

The rearrangement links TRBV7-9 to TRBJ1-6; a possible D gene is TRBD1 (6 bases). Deletions cut 5 bases from V and 9 bases from J, with 8 bases between. The CDR3 contains 12 residues. Germline assignment: CDR1 SEHNR and CDR2 FQNEAQ (reference sequence). The CDR3 sequence is CASSLQGSPLHF. CDR3 bases: TGTGCCAGCAGCCTACAGGGTTCACCCCTCCACTTT.